Below are 32 T cell receptor beta chains sequenced from a single sample in a study of T cells in tumors after PD-1 blockade. TCRdb's copy holds only in-frame clones and misses some; the assay was immunoSEQ multiplex PCR. The sample carries 60,000 to 70,000 clones, 74% recorded once. The starting material was PBMCs, obtained after anti-PD-1 treatment. The receptors come from a human donor with basal cell carcinoma.

This clone qualifies as medium-sized. The chain carries TRBV6-5 and TRBJ1-1; a weak D match, TRBD1 (5 bases). V gave up 9 bases and J gave up 3 bases, with 11 bases separating them. CDR3 length: 12 amino acids. Per the germline V gene, CDR1 is MNHEY and CDR2 is SVGAGI. The CDR3 sequence is CASRRDYTEAFF. The CDR3 DNA is TGTGCCAGTCGGAGGGACTACACTGAAGCTTTCTTT.

This clone was seen a single time. The V call is TRBV2, the J call TRBJ1-1; TRBD1 agrees at 7 bases. Germline CDR1 is SNHLY and CDR2 is FYNNEI. The CDR3 sequence is 14 residues long. V lost 7 bases and J lost 1; bases outside the gene matches: 6. CDR3 in amino acids: CASKKQGTNTEAFF. The CDR3 DNA is TGTGCCAGCAAGAAACAGGGGACGAACACTGAAGCTTTCTTT.

The chain carries TRBV4-1 and TRBJ1-6; TRBD1 agrees at 7 bases. CDR1 and CDR2 (germline): MGHRA, YSYEKL. This CDR3 contains 14 residues. The V and J ends lost 11 bases and 8 bases, in that order; junction bases with no gene match: 12. The CDR3 sequence: CAGRQGTRDSPLHF. CDR3 coding DNA: TGCGCCGGCCGACAGGGTACACGGGATTCACCCCTCCACTTT.

On this clone: The same CDR3 also results from other DNA sequences found in this sample. The V gene is TRBV7-2, the J gene TRBJ2-7; D is uncertain. Germline assignment: CDR1 SGHTA and CDR2 FQGNSA. The CDR3 consists of 14 residues. V lost 4 bases to trimming and J lost 0 bases, with 10 bases between them. The CDR3 region has the DNA TGTGCCAGCAGCTCCCATGCCAGCTCCTACGAGCAGTACTTC. Protein sequence: CASSSHASSYEQYF.

CDR3 protein: CAWSVRVSASPTQYF. CDR3 nucleotide sequence: TGTGCCTGGAGTGTACGTGTTAGCGCCTCCCCGACCCAGTACTTC. The chain carries TRBV30 and TRBJ2-5; TRBD2 might be the D (5 bases). This CDR3 has 15 amino acids. V was clipped by 0 bases and J by 7 bases, with 18 bases between them. CDR1 and CDR2 (germline): GTSNPN, SVGIG (reference sequence).

V usage is TRBV19 and J usage is TRBJ2-1; possible D gene TRBD1, 6 bases. This CDR3 contains 13 residues. From germline, CDR1 is LNHDA and CDR2 SQIVND (reference sequence). V was trimmed by 3 bases and J by 7 bases, leaving 10 bases between them. CDR3 sequence reads: CASSILQGNEQFF. In DNA, the CDR3 is TGTGCCAGTAGTATTCTACAGGGAAATGAGCAGTTCTTC.

The V and J genes are TRBV5-4 and TRBJ1-2; 7 bases match TRBD1. CDR1 and CDR2 (germline): SGHNT, YYREEE (reference sequence). CDR3 size: 12 residues. V was clipped by 7 bases and J by 5 bases; unmatched bases: 5. In DNA, the CDR3 is TGTGCCAGCTCGTCAGGGGGGTATGGCTACACCTTC. Protein sequence: CASSSGGYGYTF.

This clone was detected once. V usage is TRBV5-1 and J usage is TRBJ2-5; a weak D match, TRBD2 (6 bases). This CDR3 has 15 amino acids. V dropped 4 bases and J dropped 1 base, with 14 bases sitting between them. CDR1 and CDR2 (germline): SGHRS, YFSETQ. This CDR3 is CASSVGAGSQETQYF. In DNA form, the CDR3 reads TGCGCCAGCAGCGTAGGGGCGGGGTCCCAAGAGACCCAGTACTTC.

This clone was detected a few times. J is TRBJ1-3 and V is TRBV11-1; D remains unclear. The germline V gene encodes CDR1 SGHAT and CDR2 FQDESV (reference sequence). This CDR3 region has 14 residues. The V gene lost 5 bases and the J gene lost 0 bases, with 8 bases spanning the gap. The CDR3 loop reads CASSVDLSGNTIYF. In DNA, the CDR3 is TGTGCCAGCAGCGTGGACCTCTCTGGAAACACCATATATTTT.

The V and J genes are TRBV5-6 and TRBJ2-1; tentatively, D is TRBD1 (5 bases). Per the germline V gene, CDR1 is SGHDT and CDR2 is YYEEEE. Deletions cut 2 bases from V and 4 bases from J, with 16 bases between. The CDR3 contains 16 residues. CDR3 in amino acids: CASSFGVGRVYNEQFF. CDR3 coding DNA: TGTGCCAGCAGCTTTGGGGTAGGCAGGGTTTACAATGAGCAGTTCTTC.

The chain has TRBV30 and TRBJ1-5; 7 bases match TRBD1. Germline CDR1 GTSNPN, CDR2 SVGIG (reference sequence). With 3 bases clipped from V and 1 base from J, the junction kept 9 bases outside the gene matches. CDR3 length equals 16 residues. The chain's CDR3 is CAWRQTGEGSNQPQHF. The CDR3 nucleotides read TGTGCCTGGAGGCAAACAGGGGAAGGAAGCAATCAGCCCCAGCATTTT.

The count of this clone is one. The V and J genes are TRBV7-8 and TRBJ1-4, with unresolved D. This CDR3 is built from 15 residues. V was clipped by 5 bases and J by 4 bases, with 14 bases between them. Per germline, CDR1 SGHVS and CDR2 FQNEAQ. The CDR3 sequence is CASSRGPGLNEKLFF. CDR3 nucleotides: TGTGCCAGCAGCCGAGGCCCAGGCCTTAATGAAAAACTGTTTTTT.

V and J are TRBV7-9 and TRBJ1-4, with D perhaps TRBD1 (5 bases). The germline V gene has CDR1 SEHNR and CDR2 FQNEAQ (reference sequence). The length of the CDR3 is 16 residues. V gave up 5 bases and J gave up 2 bases, with 15 bases separating them. CDR3 sequence reads: CASSPVGRETNEKLFF. Written as DNA, the CDR3 is TGTGCCAGCAGCCCGGTGGGCAGGGAGACTAATGAAAAACTGTTTTTT.

This chain links TRBV5-5 with TRBJ1-2; TRBD1 agrees at 7 bases. The V and J ends lost 5 bases and 4 bases, in that order; junction bases with no gene match: 8. The germline CDR1 and CDR2 sequences are SGHKS and YYEKEE (reference sequence). This CDR3 comprises 14 residues. Here the CDR3 reads CASSREQGLYGYTF. The CDR3 region has the DNA TGTGCCAGCAGTAGAGAACAGGGGCTCTATGGCTACACCTTC. The whole variable domain, filled in from reference TRBV5-5 and TRBJ1-2, reads DAGVTQSPTHLIKTRGQQVTLRCSPISGHKSVSWYQQVLGQGPQFIFQYYEKEERGRGNFPDRFSARQFPNYSSELNVNALLLGDSALYLCASSREQGLYGYTFGSGTRLTVV.

The CDR3, as DNA: TGTGCCAGCAGTGAAGAGGGCCGCCTAGGGGGCTACACCTTC. Its translation is CASSEEGRLGGYTF. This sequence joins TRBV6-1 and TRBJ1-2, with unresolved D. The length of the CDR3 is 14 residues. Germline V gene data show CDR1 as MNHNS and CDR2 as SASEGT. V was shortened by 1 base and J by 8 bases, with 14 bases between the two germline ends.

This chain joins TRBV7-2 and TRBJ2-5, with 9 bases aligning to TRBD2. CDR1 SGHTA and CDR2 FQGNSA come from the germline V gene. The CDR3 is 17 residues long. With V trimmed by 0 bases and J by 1 base, 6 bases remained unmatched. DNA of the CDR3: TGTGCCAGCAGCTTAGCCCCTGCGGGGGGGCTCCAAGAGACCCAGTACTTC. It specifies CASSLAPAGGLQETQYF.

The chain links TRBV19 to TRBJ2-1, with a possible D match to TRBD2 (6 bases). With 6 bases removed from V and 4 bases from J, the gap between germline ends came to 16 bases. The germline V gene has CDR1 LNHDA and CDR2 SQIVND (reference sequence). The CDR3 is 15 amino acids. The CDR3 here is CASRQRGAEYNEQFF. As DNA, the CDR3 is TGTGCCAGTAGGCAACGCGGGGCGGAGTACAATGAGCAGTTCTTC.

The genes are TRBV5-1 and TRBJ2-7; TRBD2 might be the D (7 bases). Germline V gene lookup returns CDR1 SGHRS and CDR2 YFSETQ. The CDR3 length is 16 residues. Trimming shortened V by 5 bases and J by 1 base, and 19 bases separated the two germline ends. CDR3 region: CASSHPKGGISYEQYF. CDR3 DNA sequence: TGCGCCAGCAGTCACCCTAAGGGGGGGATTTCCTACGAGCAGTACTTC.

The chain joins TRBV3-1 (or the pseudogene TRBV3-2) to TRBJ1-1; D unresolved. V lost 4 bases, J lost 2 bases, and 2 bases lay in between. Germline assignment: CDR1 LGHDT and CDR2 YNNKEL (reference sequence). This CDR3 is built from 11 residues. The CDR3 bases are TGTGCCAGCAGCCTCAACACTGAAGCTTTCTTT. It yields the protein CASSLNTEAFF.

This chain joins TRBV19 and TRBJ2-7; 10 nucleotides align to TRBD1. The J segment lost 3 bases and the V segment lost 6 bases, leaving 5 bases of the junction unmatched. Germline assignment: CDR1 LNHDA and CDR2 SQIVND (reference sequence). This CDR3 has 14 residues. CDR3 amino acids: CASSTTGGNYEQYF. CDR3 in DNA: TGTGCCAGTAGCACGACAGGGGGCAACTACGAGCAGTACTTC.

In the case of this clone: This sample includes further DNA sequences coding for the same CDR3. The CDR3 loop reads CAWSRMNTEAFF. DNA of the CDR3: TGTGCCTGGAGCCGCATGAACACTGAAGCTTTCTTT. V is TRBV30 and J is TRBJ1-1; no reliable D call. V lost 3 bases and J 0 bases, leaving 5 bases between the germline ends. From germline, CDR1 is GTSNPN and CDR2 SVGIG (reference sequence). The CDR3 is made up of 12 amino acids.

The rearrangement links TRBV24-1 to TRBJ2-5; 8 nucleotides agree with TRBD2. This CDR3 contains 15 residues. Germline loops: CDR1 KGHDR, CDR2 SFDVKD. The V and J ends lost 2 bases and 5 bases, in that order; junction bases with no gene match: 6. This chain's CDR3 is CATSDSGGSGETQYF. CDR3 nucleotides: TGTGCCACCAGTGATTCGGGGGGGAGCGGCGAGACCCAGTACTTC.

The rearrangement uses TRBV6-4 and TRBJ2-3; 8 bases agree with TRBD2. The germline CDR1 and CDR2 sequences are MRHNA and SNTAGT. CDR3 length: 15 amino acids. V shed 2 bases and J 3 bases; nucleotides not matched to a gene: 4. Here the CDR3 DNA reads TGTGCCAGCAGTGACCGGGGGGGATGGACAGATACGCAGTATTTT. The encoded protein is CASSDRGGWTDTQYF.

The chain employs TRBV15 and TRBJ2-3, with 9 bases matching TRBD2. The CDR3 contains 18 residues. The V gene's germline CDR1 is LNHNV and CDR2 YYDKDF (reference sequence). J was trimmed by 1 base and V by 5 bases; bases with no gene match: 13. The CDR3 nucleotides read TGTGCCACCAGCCCAGGGAGGGGCGGGGGGGCCGGCACAGATACGCAGTATTTT. Its translation is CATSPGRGGGAGTDTQYF.

The V and J genes are TRBV25-1 and TRBJ1-1; 7 positions agree with TRBD1. Germline V CDR1 and CDR2: MGHDK, SYGVNS. Losses at the gene ends were 4 bases for V and 3 bases for J; bases not matched to a gene: 5. CDR3 length equals 14 residues. CDR3 amino acids: CASSGGGLDTEAFF. The CDR3 DNA sequence: TGTGCCAGCAGTGGAGGGGGCTTGGACACTGAAGCTTTCTTT.

The V gene is TRBV10-2, the J gene TRBJ1-5, with 7 bases that match TRBD1. Trimming cost V 9 bases and J 4 bases; bases outside gene matches: 6. This CDR3 contains 13 residues. The germline V gene encodes CDR1 WSHSY and CDR2 SAAADI. CDR3 sequence reads: CASDRDGNQPQHF. The CDR3 coding sequence is TGCGCCAGTGACAGGGATGGAAATCAGCCCCAGCATTTT.

By share of the sample, this clone is medium-sized. V usage is TRBV6-4 and J usage is TRBJ2-1; 7 bases agree with TRBD1. V lost 0 bases and J lost 8; bases outside the gene matches: 4. The CDR3 covers 14 residues. Germline assignment: CDR1 MRHNA and CDR2 SNTAGT. CDR3: CASSDSGDSHEQFF. The DNA for the CDR3 is TGTGCCAGCAGTGACTCCGGGGACAGCCATGAGCAGTTCTTC.

The chain uses TRBV15 and TRBJ1-5; D gene uncertain. Germline V gene sequence: CDR1 LNHNV, CDR2 YYDKDF (reference sequence). This CDR3 comprises 18 residues. V dropped 1 base and J dropped 6 bases, with 22 bases sitting between them. CDR3 sequence (DNA): TGTGCCACCAGCAGAGGGGCATCCGCTACCTCTCTCGGTCAGCCCCAGCATTTT. Its translation is CATSRGASATSLGQPQHF.

This clone appeared once. The V call is TRBV28, the J call TRBJ1-3; a weak D match, TRBD1 (6 bases). Germline CDR1 is MDHEN and CDR2 is SYDVKM. The V end lost 6 bases, the J end lost 0 bases, and 15 bases lay between the germline ends. CDR3 length: 16 amino acids. CDR3 sequence reads: CASSRPSGASGNTIYF. The DNA for the CDR3 is TGTGCCAGCAGCCGTCCTTCAGGGGCCTCTGGAAACACCATATATTTT.

This chain uses TRBV20-1 with TRBJ1-1; D is uncertain. Germline assignment: CDR1 DFQATT and CDR2 SNEGSKA (reference sequence). V shed 5 bases and J shed 1 base, with 5 bases lying between them. There are 11 residues in the CDR3. This CDR3 reads CSALKNTEAFF. The CDR3 bases are TGCAGTGCTCTTAAGAACACTGAAGCTTTCTTT.

The chain couples TRBV7-2 to TRBJ2-5; TRBD2 might be the D (6 bases). Per the germline V gene, CDR1 is SGHTA and CDR2 is FQGNSA. V was clipped by 5 bases and J by 5 bases, with 12 bases between them. The CDR3 runs 13 residues. The CDR3 spells CASSRGIAETQYF. The CDR3 region has the DNA TGTGCCAGCAGCCGGGGGATAGCGGAGACCCAGTACTTC.

This clone was counted between two and nine times. The CDR3 loop reads CASSLNRGASGNTIYF. The CDR3 DNA sequence: TGTGCCAGCAGCTTAAACAGGGGAGCCTCTGGAAACACCATATATTTT. This chain links TRBV7-2 with TRBJ1-3; TRBD1 agrees at 7 bases. The junction had 4 bases not matched to a gene; V was cut back by 2 bases and J by 0 bases. CDR3 size: 16 residues. The germline CDR1 and CDR2 sequences are SGHTA and FQGNSA.